One and the same sample provided the 18 T cell receptor beta chains below, sequenced in a study of T cells in localized non-small cell lung cancer. Only in-frame clones appear in the TCRdb table, and some are missing; sequencing was by immunoSEQ multiplex PCR. The sample shows tens of thousands of clones, around 84% of them seen only once. This sample comprised peripheral blood, obtained before any cancer treatment. These receptors were taken from a female donor of 60 years or more with stage I lung adenocarcinoma.

The chain is built from TRBV6-1 and TRBJ2-7; 9 bases line up with TRBD1. Germline loops: CDR1 MNHNS, CDR2 SASEGT. This CDR3 is built from 13 residues. Unmatched junction bases numbered 9, after V lost 8 bases and J lost 7 bases. CDR3 nucleotide sequence: TGTGCCAGCGGCTCCGGGACAGGGATTGAGCAGTACTTC. It yields the protein CASGSGTGIEQYF.

This chain joins TRBV7-3 and TRBJ2-2, with D possibly being TRBD2 (5 bases). CDR1 is SGHTA, CDR2 FQGTGA, per germline. This CDR3 has 14 amino acids. V was clipped by 5 bases and J by 4 bases, with 11 bases between them. CDR3 residues: CASSPSGITGELFF. CDR3 nucleotide sequence: TGTGCCAGCAGCCCAAGCGGTATCACCGGGGAGCTGTTTTTT.

The rearrangement joins TRBV10-3 to TRBJ2-7, with 9 bases matching TRBD1. This CDR3 contains 14 residues. CDR1 and CDR2 from the germline V gene are ENHRY and SYGVKD. J lost 2 bases, V lost 6 bases, and 5 bases had no gene match. The CDR3 coding sequence is TGTGCCATCAGGGACAGGGGCTTAACCTACGAGCAGTACTTC. It yields the protein CAIRDRGLTYEQYF.

This clone was observed a single time. The chain recombines TRBV27 with TRBJ2-7, with 7 bases that match TRBD1. The CDR3 runs to 14 residues. Per germline, CDR1 MNHEY and CDR2 SMNVEV (reference sequence). V trimming: 8 bases; J trimming: 2 bases; junction bases outside the gene matches: 9. The CDR3 DNA reads TGTGCCAGCCGAGAGTCGGGACAGCCCTACGAGCAGTACTTC. Translation gives CASRESGQPYEQYF.

The rearrangement joins TRBV6-5 to TRBJ2-1; D possibly corresponds to TRBD2 (6 bases). The CDR3 is 15 amino acids. Germline-derived CDR1 and CDR2 are MNHEY and SVGAGI. Trimming pared 8 bases from V and 0 bases from J, leaving 14 bases between. This CDR3 is CASGSGGISYNEQFF. The CDR3 region has the DNA TGTGCCAGCGGCTCGGGCGGGATCTCCTACAATGAGCAGTTCTTC.

A note on this clone: This sample also contains other DNA sequences that code for the same CDR3. The V call is TRBV9, the J call TRBJ1-6; TRBD1 agrees at 9 bases. Germline CDR1 is SGDLS and CDR2 is YYNGEE. This CDR3 spans 16 amino acids. With V trimmed by 5 bases and J by 9 bases, 12 bases remained unmatched. This CDR3 is CASSASPGQGGSPLHF. The CDR3, as DNA: TGTGCCAGCAGTGCGTCACCGGGACAGGGTGGTTCACCCCTCCACTTT. The variable domain in full, completed from reference TRBV9 and TRBJ1-6, reads DSGVTQTPKHLITATGQRVTLRCSPRSGDLSVYWYQQSLDQGLQFLIQYYNGEERAKGNILERFSAQQFPDLHSELNLSSLELGDSALYFCASSASPGQGGSPLHFGNGTRLTVT.

V usage is TRBV6-6 and J usage is TRBJ1-3, with D perhaps TRBD1 (6 bases). This CDR3 has 14 residues. Germline CDR1 reads MNHNY; CDR2 reads SVGAGI (reference sequence). V lost 2 bases to trimming and J lost 2 bases, with 7 bases between them. CDR3 in DNA: TGTGCCAGCAGTTACGGGGGGCCTGGAAACACCATATATTTT. It yields the protein CASSYGGPGNTIYF.

The genes are TRBV5-4 and TRBJ1-3, with 8 positions matching TRBD1. There are 16 residues in the CDR3. V lost 4 bases to trimming and J lost 3 bases; unmatched junction nucleotides: 9. CDR1 and CDR2 from the germline V gene are SGHNT and YYREEE (reference sequence). The CDR3 reads CASSPAGTGFGNTIYF. The CDR3 DNA is TGTGCCAGCAGCCCGGCCGGGACAGGCTTTGGAAACACCATATATTTT. The full variable domain, with the rest looked up from reference TRBV5-4 and TRBJ1-3, is ETGVTQSPTHLIKTRGQQVTLRCSSQSGHNTVSWYQQALGQGPQFIFQYYREEENGRGNFPPRFSGLQFPNYSSELNVNALELDDSALYLCASSPAGTGFGNTIYFGEGSWLTVV.

This clone was seen only a few times. This chain uses TRBV5-4 with TRBJ1-1; 7 nucleotides align to TRBD1. Germline CDR1 SGHNT, CDR2 YYREEE (reference sequence). The J segment lost 1 base and the V segment lost 4 bases, leaving 7 bases of the junction unmatched. The CDR3 is made up of 15 amino acids. The CDR3, as DNA: TGTGCCAGCAGCCCGAAGGACAGGCCGAACACTGAAGCTTTCTTT. Amino acids: CASSPKDRPNTEAFF.

The chain joins TRBV2 to TRBJ1-5; no reliable D call. This CDR3 is 13 amino acids long. V was trimmed by 3 bases and J by 6 bases, leaving 9 bases between them. Germline CDR1 is SNHLY and CDR2 is FYNNEI. The CDR3, as DNA: TGTGCCAGCAGTGAGTGGGTAGGTCAGCCCCAGCATTTT. This encodes CASSEWVGQPQHF. The full variable domain, its missing parts supplied by reference TRBV2 and TRBJ1-5, is EPEVTQTPSHQVTQMGQEVILRCVPISNHLYFYWYRQILGQKVEFLVSFYNNEISEKSEIFDDQFSVERPDGSNFTLKIRSTKLEDSAMYFCASSEWVGQPQHFGDGTRLSIL.

The chain uses TRBV7-2 and TRBJ2-1; possible D gene TRBD2, 5 bases. CDR1 SGHTA and CDR2 FQGNSA come from the germline V gene. V gave up 3 bases and J gave up 9 bases, with 15 bases separating them. This CDR3 spans 14 amino acids. The CDR3 DNA is TGTGCCAGCAGCTTTACCTCAGCACGGGGTGAGCAGTTCTTC. Its protein product is CASSFTSARGEQFF.

This rearrangement joins TRBV27 to TRBJ1-2, with D possibly TRBD1 on 6 matching bases. The CDR3 runs 15 residues. Germline V gives CDR1 MNHEY, CDR2 SMNVEV (reference sequence). V lost 4 bases and J 2 bases, leaving 14 bases between the germline ends. For the CDR3, the DNA is TGTGCCAGCAGTTCTCTGACAGGAGTCAACTATGGCTACACCTTC. Translation gives CASSSLTGVNYGYTF.

This chain connects TRBV7-2 to TRBJ1-6; D unresolved. Germline CDR1 is SGHTA and CDR2 is FQGNSA. The CDR3 contains 14 residues. Trimming left V 3 bases short and J 5 bases short, with 8 bases between. CDR3 sequence reads: CASSLERHNSPLHF. The CDR3 DNA reads TGTGCCAGCAGCTTGGAACGACATAATTCACCCCTCCACTTT.

The rearrangement links TRBV27 to TRBJ1-6; a weak D match, TRBD1 (5 bases). The germline V gene has CDR1 MNHEY and CDR2 SMNVEV (reference sequence). Trimming left V 8 bases short and J 6 bases short, with 17 bases between. The CDR3 contains 15 residues. As DNA, the CDR3 is TGTGCCAGCCTTCCTGGGGGGATCGCTAATTCACCCCTCCACTTT. Amino acids: CASLPGGIANSPLHF.

The V and J genes are TRBV28 and TRBJ1-4; D gene uncertain. The V gene lost 2 bases and the J gene lost 3 bases, with 4 bases spanning the gap. This CDR3 has 13 residues. Germline values: CDR1 MDHEN, CDR2 SYDVKM. The CDR3 sequence: CASSLSANEKLFF. CDR3 bases: TGTGCCAGCAGTTTAAGCGCTAATGAAAAACTGTTTTTT.

This clone was detected once. This chain joins TRBV28 and TRBJ2-7, with 10 bases aligning to TRBD1. From germline, CDR1 is MDHEN and CDR2 SYDVKM. V dropped 4 bases and J dropped 6; count of bases not matched to a gene: 12. CDR3 length equals 16 residues. Written as DNA, the CDR3 is TGTGCCAGCAGTTCGTCCGAGACAGGGGGCTGGAGCGAGCAGTACTTC. Its protein product is CASSSSETGGWSEQYF.

The chain uses TRBV6-5 and TRBJ2-3, with 9 bases aligning to TRBD1. This CDR3 has 15 residues. From germline, CDR1 is MNHEY and CDR2 SVGAGI. V lost 6 bases to trimming and J lost 1 base; unmatched junction nucleotides: 5. The CDR3 reads CASSHWTGGTDTQYF. CDR3 bases: TGTGCCAGCAGCCATTGGACAGGGGGCACAGATACGCAGTATTTT.

The CDR3 is CASSRTGSGQETQYF. For the CDR3, the DNA is TGCGCCAGCAGCCGGACAGGGTCGGGCCAAGAGACCCAGTACTTC. V is TRBV5-1 and J is TRBJ2-5; TRBD1 matches at 8 bases. The CDR3 spans 15 residues. Germline V gene sequence: CDR1 SGHRS, CDR2 YFSETQ. After removal of 4 bases from V and 1 base from J, the junction contained 6 bases not matched to a gene.